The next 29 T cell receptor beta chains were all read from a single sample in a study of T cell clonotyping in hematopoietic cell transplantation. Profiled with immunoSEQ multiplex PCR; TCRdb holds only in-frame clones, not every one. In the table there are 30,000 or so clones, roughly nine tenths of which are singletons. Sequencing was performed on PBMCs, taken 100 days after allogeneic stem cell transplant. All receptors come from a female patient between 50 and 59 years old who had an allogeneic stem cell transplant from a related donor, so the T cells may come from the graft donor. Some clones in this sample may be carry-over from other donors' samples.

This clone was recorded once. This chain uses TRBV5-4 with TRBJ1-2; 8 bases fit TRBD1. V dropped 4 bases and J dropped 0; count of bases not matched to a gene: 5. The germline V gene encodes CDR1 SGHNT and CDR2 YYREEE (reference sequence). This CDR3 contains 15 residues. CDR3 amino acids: CASSVRQGPNYGYTF. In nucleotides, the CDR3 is TGTGCCAGCAGCGTCAGACAGGGGCCTAACTATGGCTACACCTTC.

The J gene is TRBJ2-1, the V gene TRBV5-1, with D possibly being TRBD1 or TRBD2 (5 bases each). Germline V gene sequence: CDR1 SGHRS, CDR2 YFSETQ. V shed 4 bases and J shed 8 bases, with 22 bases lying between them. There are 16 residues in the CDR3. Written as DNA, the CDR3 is TGCGCCAGCAGCCGGGACGGCCGTGAGGGAGTGGATGAGCAGTTCTTC. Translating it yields CASSRDGREGVDEQFF.

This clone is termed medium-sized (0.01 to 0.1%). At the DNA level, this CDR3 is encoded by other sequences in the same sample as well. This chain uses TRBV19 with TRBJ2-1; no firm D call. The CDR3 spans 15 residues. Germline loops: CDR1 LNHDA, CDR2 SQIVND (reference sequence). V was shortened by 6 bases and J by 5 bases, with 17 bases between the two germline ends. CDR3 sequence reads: CASSLGPLEHNEQFF. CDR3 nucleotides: TGTGCCAGTAGCCTGGGTCCCCTGGAACACAATGAGCAGTTCTTC. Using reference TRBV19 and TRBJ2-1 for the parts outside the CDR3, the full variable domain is DGGITQSPKYLFRKEGQNVTLSCEQNLNHDAMYWYRQDPGQGLRLIYYSQIVNDFQKGDIAEGYSVSREKKESFPLTVTSAQKNPTAFYLCASSLGPLEHNEQFFGPGTRLTVL.

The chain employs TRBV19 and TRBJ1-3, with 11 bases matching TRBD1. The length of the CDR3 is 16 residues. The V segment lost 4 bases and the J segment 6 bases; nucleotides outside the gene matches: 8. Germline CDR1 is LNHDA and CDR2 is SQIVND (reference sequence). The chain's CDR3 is CASSTRTGGKENTIYF. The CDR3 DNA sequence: TGTGCCAGTAGTACCCGGACAGGGGGCAAAGAAAACACCATATATTTT.

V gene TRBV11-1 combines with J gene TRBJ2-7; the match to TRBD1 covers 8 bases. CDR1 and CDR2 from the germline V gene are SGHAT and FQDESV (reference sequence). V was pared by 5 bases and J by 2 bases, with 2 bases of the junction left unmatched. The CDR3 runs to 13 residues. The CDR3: CASSRDRTYEQYF. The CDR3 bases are TGTGCCAGCAGCCGGGACAGGACCTACGAGCAGTACTTC.

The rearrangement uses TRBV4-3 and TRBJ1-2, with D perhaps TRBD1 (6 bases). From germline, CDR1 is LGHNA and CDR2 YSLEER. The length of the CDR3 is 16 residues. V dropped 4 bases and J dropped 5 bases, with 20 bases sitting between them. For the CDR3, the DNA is TGCGCCAGCAGCCGGAACCGAGAGACAGGAGTATATGGCTACACCTTC. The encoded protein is CASSRNRETGVYGYTF.

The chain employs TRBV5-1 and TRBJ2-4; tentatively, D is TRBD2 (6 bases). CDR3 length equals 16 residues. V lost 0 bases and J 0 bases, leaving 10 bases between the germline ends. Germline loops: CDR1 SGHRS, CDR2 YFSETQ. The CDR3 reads CASSLDSGRAKNIQYF. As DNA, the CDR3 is TGCGCCAGCAGCTTGGACAGCGGGCGAGCCAAAAACATTCAGTACTTC.

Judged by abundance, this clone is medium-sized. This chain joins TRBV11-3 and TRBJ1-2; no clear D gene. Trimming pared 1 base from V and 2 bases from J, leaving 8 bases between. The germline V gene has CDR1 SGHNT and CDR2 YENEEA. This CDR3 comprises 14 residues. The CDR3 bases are TGTGCCAGCAGCTTAGGAGCCGAGAACTATGGCTACACCTTC. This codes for CASSLGAENYGYTF. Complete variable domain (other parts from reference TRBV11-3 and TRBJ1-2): EAGVVQSPRYKIIEKKQPVAFWCNPISGHNTLYWYLQNLGQGPELLIRYENEEAVDDSQLPKDRFSAERLKGVDSTLKIQPAELGDSAVYLCASSLGAENYGYTFGSGTRLTVV.

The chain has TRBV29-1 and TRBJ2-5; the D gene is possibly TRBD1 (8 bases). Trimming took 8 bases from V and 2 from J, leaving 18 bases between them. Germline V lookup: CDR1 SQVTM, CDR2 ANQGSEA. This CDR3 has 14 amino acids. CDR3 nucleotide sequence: TGCAGCTCGTGGACAGGGCGGGGGCAAGAGACCCAGTACTTC. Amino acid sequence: CSSWTGRGQETQYF.

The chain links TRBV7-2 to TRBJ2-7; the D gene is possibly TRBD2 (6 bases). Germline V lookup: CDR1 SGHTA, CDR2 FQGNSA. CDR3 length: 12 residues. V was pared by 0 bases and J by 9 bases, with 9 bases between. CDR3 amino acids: CASSLAGEVQYF. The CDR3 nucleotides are TGTGCCAGCAGCTTAGCGGGGGAGGTGCAGTACTTC.

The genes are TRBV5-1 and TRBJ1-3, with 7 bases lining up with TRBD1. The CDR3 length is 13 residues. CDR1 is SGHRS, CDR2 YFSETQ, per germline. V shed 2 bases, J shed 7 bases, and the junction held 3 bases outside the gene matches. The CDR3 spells CASSLGQENTIYF. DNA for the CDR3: TGCGCCAGCAGCTTAGGACAGGAGAACACCATATATTTT.

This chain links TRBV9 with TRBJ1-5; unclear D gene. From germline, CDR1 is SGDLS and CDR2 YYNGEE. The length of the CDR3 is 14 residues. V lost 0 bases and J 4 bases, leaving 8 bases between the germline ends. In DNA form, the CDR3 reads TGTGCCAGCAGCGTAGGGGTAGGGAATCAGCCCCAGCATTTT. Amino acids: CASSVGVGNQPQHF.

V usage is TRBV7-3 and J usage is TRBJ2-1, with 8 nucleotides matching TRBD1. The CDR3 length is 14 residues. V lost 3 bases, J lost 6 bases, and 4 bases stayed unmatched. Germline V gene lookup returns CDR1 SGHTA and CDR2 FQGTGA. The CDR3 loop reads CASSLGTGTNEQFF. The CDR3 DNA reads TGTGCCAGCAGCTTGGGGACAGGTACCAATGAGCAGTTCTTC. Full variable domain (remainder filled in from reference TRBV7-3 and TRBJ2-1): GAGVSQTPSNKVTEKGKYVELRCDPISGHTALYWYRQSLGQGPEFLIYFQGTGAADDSGLPNDRFFAVRPEGSVSTLKIQRTERGDSAVYLCASSLGTGTNEQFFGPGTRLTVL.

The CDR3 DNA is TGTGCCAGCAGCTTAGGGCAACTATCCTACGAGCAGTACTTC. Protein product: CASSLGQLSYEQYF. The chain links TRBV11-2 to TRBJ2-7; D is uncertain. Per germline, CDR1 SGHAT and CDR2 FQNNGV. This CDR3 region has 14 residues. Trimming took 1 base from V and 1 from J, leaving 8 bases between them.

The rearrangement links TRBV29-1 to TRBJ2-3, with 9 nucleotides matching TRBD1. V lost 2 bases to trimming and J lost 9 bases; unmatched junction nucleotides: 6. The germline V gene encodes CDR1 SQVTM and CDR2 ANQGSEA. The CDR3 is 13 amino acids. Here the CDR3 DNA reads TGCAGCGTTGAACTAGCCGGGACAGGGACGCAGTATTTT. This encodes CSVELAGTGTQYF.

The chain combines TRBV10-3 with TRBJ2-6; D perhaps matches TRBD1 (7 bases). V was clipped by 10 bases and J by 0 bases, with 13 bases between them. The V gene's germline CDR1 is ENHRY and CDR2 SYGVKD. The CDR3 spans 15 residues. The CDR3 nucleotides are TGTGCCACCAGACAGGGACTCTCTGGGGCCAACGTCCTGACTTTC. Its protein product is CATRQGLSGANVLTF.

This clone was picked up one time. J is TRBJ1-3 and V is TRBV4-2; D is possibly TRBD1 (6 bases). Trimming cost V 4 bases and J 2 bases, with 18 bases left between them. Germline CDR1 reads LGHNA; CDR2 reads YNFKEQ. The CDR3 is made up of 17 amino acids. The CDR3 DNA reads TGTGCCAGCAGCCCTGGCTTACGGGGGCGGACTGGAAACACCATATATTTT. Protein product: CASSPGLRGRTGNTIYF.

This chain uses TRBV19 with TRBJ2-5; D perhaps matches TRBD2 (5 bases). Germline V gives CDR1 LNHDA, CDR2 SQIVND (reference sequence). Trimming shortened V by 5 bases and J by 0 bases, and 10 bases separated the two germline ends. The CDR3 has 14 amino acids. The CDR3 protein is CASSPLVDQETQYF. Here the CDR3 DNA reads TGTGCCAGTAGTCCACTAGTGGACCAAGAGACCCAGTACTTC.

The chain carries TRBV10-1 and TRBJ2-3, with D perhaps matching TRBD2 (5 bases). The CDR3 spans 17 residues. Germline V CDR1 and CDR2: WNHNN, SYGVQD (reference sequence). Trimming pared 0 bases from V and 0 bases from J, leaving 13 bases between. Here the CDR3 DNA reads TGCGCCAGCAGTGAGTCGTCGACTCTAGCAAGCACAGATACGCAGTATTTT. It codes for CASSESSTLASTDTQYF.

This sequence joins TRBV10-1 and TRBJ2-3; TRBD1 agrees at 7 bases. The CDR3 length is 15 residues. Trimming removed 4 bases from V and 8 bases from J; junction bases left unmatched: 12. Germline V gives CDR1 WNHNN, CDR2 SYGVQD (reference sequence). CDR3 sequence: CASSVAVRDRATQYF. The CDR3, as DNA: TGCGCCAGCAGTGTAGCAGTCCGGGACAGAGCTACGCAGTATTTT.

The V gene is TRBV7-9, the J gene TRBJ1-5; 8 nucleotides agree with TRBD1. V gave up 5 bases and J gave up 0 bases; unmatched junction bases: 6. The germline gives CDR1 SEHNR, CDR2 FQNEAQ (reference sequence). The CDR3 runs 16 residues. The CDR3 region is CASSPWTGSSNQPQHF. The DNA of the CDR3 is TGTGCCAGCAGCCCCTGGACAGGGAGTAGCAATCAGCCCCAGCATTTT.

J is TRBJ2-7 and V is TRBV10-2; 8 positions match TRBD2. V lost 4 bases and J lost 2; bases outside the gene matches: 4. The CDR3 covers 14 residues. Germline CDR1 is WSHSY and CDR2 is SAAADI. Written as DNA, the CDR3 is TGCGCCAGCAGTGCACGCGGGGGGACCTACGAGCAGTACTTC. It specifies CASSARGGTYEQYF.

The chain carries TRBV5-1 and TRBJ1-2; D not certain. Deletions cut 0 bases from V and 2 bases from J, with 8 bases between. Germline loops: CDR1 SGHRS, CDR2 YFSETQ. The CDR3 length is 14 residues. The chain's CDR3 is CASSLAPENYGYTF. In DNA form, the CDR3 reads TGCGCCAGCAGCTTGGCTCCGGAGAACTATGGCTACACCTTC.

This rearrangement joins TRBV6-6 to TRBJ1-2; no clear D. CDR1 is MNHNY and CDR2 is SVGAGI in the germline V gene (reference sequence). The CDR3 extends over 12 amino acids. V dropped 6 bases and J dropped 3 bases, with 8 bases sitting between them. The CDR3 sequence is CASSPGDYGYTF. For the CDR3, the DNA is TGTGCCAGCAGCCCTGGGGACTATGGCTACACCTTC.

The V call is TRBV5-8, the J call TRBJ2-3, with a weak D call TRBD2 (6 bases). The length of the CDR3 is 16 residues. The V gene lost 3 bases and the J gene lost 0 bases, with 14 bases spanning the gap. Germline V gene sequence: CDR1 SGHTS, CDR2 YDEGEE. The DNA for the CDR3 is TGTGCCAGCAGCTCCCGGGACTCTACTAGCACAGATACGCAGTATTTT. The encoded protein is CASSSRDSTSTDTQYF.

CDR3 DNA: TGTGCCAGCAGTACTCCGGGACAGGGATGGACCGGGGAGCTGTTTTTT. It encodes CASSTPGQGWTGELFF. The chain joins TRBV6-6 to TRBJ2-2, with 9 positions matching TRBD1. The trim removed 5 bases at V and 5 bases at J, leaving 9 bases unmatched. The CDR3 extends over 16 amino acids. From germline, CDR1 is MNHNY and CDR2 SVGAGI (reference sequence).

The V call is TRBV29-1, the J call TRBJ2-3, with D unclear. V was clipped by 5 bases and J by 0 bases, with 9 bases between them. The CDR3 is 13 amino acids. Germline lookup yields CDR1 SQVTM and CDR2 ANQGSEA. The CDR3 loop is CSVNTASTDTQYF. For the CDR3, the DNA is TGCAGCGTTAACACAGCTAGCACAGATACGCAGTATTTT.

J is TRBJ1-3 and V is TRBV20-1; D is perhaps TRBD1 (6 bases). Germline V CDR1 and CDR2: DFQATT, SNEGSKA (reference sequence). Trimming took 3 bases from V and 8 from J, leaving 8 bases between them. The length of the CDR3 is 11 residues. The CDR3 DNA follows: TGCAGTGCTAGGGCAGGGGACACCATATATTTT. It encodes CSARAGDTIYF.

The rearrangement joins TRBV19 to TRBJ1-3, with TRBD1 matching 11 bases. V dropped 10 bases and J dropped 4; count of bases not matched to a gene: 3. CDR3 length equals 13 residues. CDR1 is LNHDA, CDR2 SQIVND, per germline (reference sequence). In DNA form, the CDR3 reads TGTGCCACCAGGACAGGGGGCGGAAACACCATATATTTT. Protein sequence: CATRTGGGNTIYF.